This is a list of T cell receptor beta chains from one sample in a study of blood T cell repertoires in COVID-19. Measured with immunoSEQ multiplex PCR; TCRdb has only the in-frame clones, and not every one. The sample holds 96,000 or so clones, roughly 90% seen once. The sample comprised peripheral blood. All receptors derive from a woman aged 80 or over with acute or convalescent COVID-19. Each CDR3 is given with its conserved first and last residue. The D gene is left open where the match is weak. Rows may omit the clone size; those that give it use once, few, many or a size class.

cdr3_nt: TGTGCCAGTAGTATCCTTGCACAGGGAACCTACGAGCAGTACTTC
cdr3_aa: CASSILAQGTYEQYF
j_call: TRBJ2-7
d_call: .
clone_size: medium-sized
v_call: TRBV19

cdr3_nt: TGTGCCAGCAGTTTACGGGCAGTCGGCGGGATAAACGCGAACACCGGGGAGCTGTTTTTT
cdr3_aa: CASSLRAVGGINANTGELFF
j_call: TRBJ2-2
d_call: .
clone_size: .
v_call: TRBV27

cdr3_nt: TGTGCCAGTAGGGGAACTAGCGGGAGGTTAGGAGGCACAGATACGCAGTATTTT
cdr3_aa: CASRGTSGRLGGTDTQYF
j_call: TRBJ2-3
d_call: TRBD2
clone_size: .
v_call: TRBV19

cdr3_nt: TGTGCCAGTAGTGTGACAGGGGGCTACAATGAGCAGTTCTTC
cdr3_aa: CASSVTGGYNEQFF
j_call: TRBJ2-1
d_call: TRBD1
clone_size: .
v_call: TRBV19

cdr3_nt: TGTGCCAGCAGCTTCGCAGGGGAAACCTACGAGCAGTACTTC
cdr3_aa: CASSFAGETYEQYF
j_call: TRBJ2-7
d_call: .
clone_size: .
v_call: TRBV7-8

cdr3_nt: TGTGCCAGCAGCCGTCGGGAGTACTTCTACAATGAGCAGTTCTTC
cdr3_aa: CASSRREYFYNEQFF
j_call: TRBJ2-1
d_call: .
clone_size: .
v_call: TRBV7-8

cdr3_nt: TGTGCCAGCAGGGAGGGACAGAGCAATCAGCCCCAGCATTTT
cdr3_aa: CASREGQSNQPQHF
j_call: TRBJ1-5
d_call: TRBD1
clone_size: .
v_call: TRBV2

cdr3_nt: TGTGCCAGCAGGGTGTACAATGAGCAGTTCTTC
cdr3_aa: CASRVYNEQFF
j_call: TRBJ2-1
d_call: .
clone_size: .
v_call: TRBV19

cdr3_nt: TGTGCCACCAGTGACCCAGGGGGTGAGCAGTTCTTC
cdr3_aa: CATSDPGGEQFF
j_call: TRBJ2-1
d_call: TRBD1
clone_size: .
v_call: TRBV24-1

cdr3_nt: TGTGCCAGCAGCCCTCTTCCACACCCGGGTGGCACCGGGGAGCTGTTTTTT
cdr3_aa: CASSPLPHPGGTGELFF
j_call: TRBJ2-2
d_call: .
clone_size: .
v_call: TRBV9

cdr3_nt: TGTGCCAGCAGCTTATTAGACAGGGCCTCTGGAAACACCATATATTTT
cdr3_aa: CASSLLDRASGNTIYF
j_call: TRBJ1-3
d_call: TRBD1
clone_size: .
v_call: TRBV13

cdr3_nt: TGTGCCAGTACTTCCCCACAGGGTCCCAACAATGAGCAGTTCTTC
cdr3_aa: CASTSPQGPNNEQFF
j_call: TRBJ2-1
d_call: .
clone_size: .
v_call: TRBV19

cdr3_nt: TGTGCCAGCAGCTCAGGGAACACTGAAGCTTTCTTT
cdr3_aa: CASSSGNTEAFF
j_call: TRBJ1-1
d_call: .
clone_size: .
v_call: TRBV12-3/TRBV12-4